A selection of T cell receptor beta chains follows, all from one sample in a study of shared clonotypes between healthy human individuals. Produced via immunoSEQ multiplex PCR; TCRdb's table is partial and in-frame only. The sample has just over 2,000,000 clones, roughly 95% seen once. Source material: naive CD8+ T cells sorted from blood. These receptors originate from a man aged 18 to 29 in good health. The CDR3 runs from the conserved cysteine through the conserved F or W. D genes are given only for firm matches. Clone size is stated in some rows and not others, as once, few, many or a class when expanded.

>NA|NA|TRBJ1-1|TRBV4-2
TGTGCCAGCAGCCAAGAAAGTCGGGTAGCAACAGGAGCTTTCTTT
CASSQESRVATGAFF
>TRBD1|NA|TRBJ1-2|TRBV10-3
TGTGCCATCAGTGAGGCCGGGACAGGGGGCATGGGCTACACCTTC
CAISEAGTGGMGYTF
>TRBD1|NA|TRBJ2-5|TRBV4-1
TGCGCCAGCAGCTCCCCGGGACAGGGGCGGGAGACCCAGTACTTC
CASSSPGQGRETQYF
>NA|NA|TRBJ1-2|TRBV5-6
TGTGCCAGCAGCTTGAGGGTGGATATACCTGGCTACACCTTC
CASSLRVDIPGYTF
>NA|NA|TRBJ2-5|TRBV11-1
TGTGCCAGCAGCTTAGAGGGAGAATGGCAAGAGACCCAGTACTTC
CASSLEGEWQETQYF
>NA|NA|TRBJ2-1|TRBV18
TGTGCCAGCTCACCCCCGTCGGGGCCCTACAATGAGCAGTTCTTC
CASSPPSGPYNEQFF
>TRBD1|NA|TRBJ1-2|TRBV7-9
TGTGCCAGCAGCCCAACGCCCGGGACAGGGGGCAAAGGCTACACCTTC
CASSPTPGTGGKGYTF
>NA|NA|TRBJ2-1|TRBV5-4
TGTGCCAGCAGCTTTCAGGGGAATGAGCAGTTCTTC
CASSFQGNEQFF
>TRBD2|NA|TRBJ2-7|TRBV5-1
TGCGCCAGCAGCTTCGCGGGGGGATACGAGCAGTACTTC
CASSFAGGYEQYF
>NA|NA|TRBJ2-3|TRBV29-1
TGCAGCGTTGAAGAAGGCGTTACAGATACGCAGTATTTT
CSVEEGVTDTQYF
>TRBD2|NA|TRBJ2-1|TRBV30
TGTGCCTGGAGTCCCCTAGCGGAGTGGGACAATGAGCAGTTCTTC
CAWSPLAEWDNEQFF
>NA|NA|TRBJ2-5|TRBV6-1
TGTGCCAGCAGTGAATGGGGTGGTTCTGCAGAGACCCAGTACTTC
CASSEWGGSAETQYF
>NA|NA|TRBJ1-3|TRBV5-4
TGTGCCAGCAGCTTGGACGCAAGCTCTGGAAACACCATATATTTT
CASSLDASSGNTIYF
>TRBD2|once|TRBJ2-2|TRBV10-1
TGCGCCAGCAGTGAGACTAGCGGGAAAAAGGCCGGGGAGCTGTTTTTT
CASSETSGKKAGELFF
>TRBD2|NA|TRBJ2-3|TRBV25-1
TGTGCCAGCACCCCGGGATTAGGGGAGGGGCAGTATTTT
CASTPGLGEGQYF
>NA|NA|TRBJ2-2|TRBV7-2
TGTGCCAGCAGCTTAGCGGTGGGACTCGACACCGGGGAGCTGTTTTTT
CASSLAVGLDTGELFF
>NA|NA|TRBJ2-7|TRBV29-1
TGCAGCGTTGAAGGAGACGGCTACGAGCAGTACTTC
CSVEGDGYEQYF
>NA|NA|TRBJ2-1|TRBV5-1
TGCGCCAGCAGCCTCAGGGAGGAGGTAACAACTGAGCAGTTCTTC
CASSLREEVTTEQFF
>TRBD1|NA|TRBJ2-2|TRBV19
TGTGCCAGTACCTGGACAGGGGCTGGGGAGCTGTTTTTT
CASTWTGAGELFF
>TRBD2|NA|TRBJ2-1|TRBV10-2
TGCGCCAGCAGTGAATTAGCGGGGGTAGGTTTGAATGAGCAGTTCTTC
CASSELAGVGLNEQFF